This T cell receptor beta chain emerged from a study of blood T cell repertoires in COVID-19. Repertoires were generated with immunoSEQ multiplex PCR, while TCRdb's copy carries only in-frame clones and drops some. The profile shows roughly 100,000 clones, about four fifths of them singletons. Germline V gives CDR1 SNHLY, CDR2 FYNNEI. The CDR3 is 15 residues long. Trimming at V came to 1 base and at J to 16 bases, leaving 16 bases not matched to a gene. The clonotype originates from a woman aged 70-85 years with acute or convalescent COVID-19. The V call is TRBV2, the J call TRBJ2-1; 7 bases agree with TRBD2. Input material: peripheral blood. CDR3 sequence reads: CASSEGRTGGTSGFF. Here the CDR3 DNA reads TGTGCCAGCAGTGAAGGGAGGACGGGAGGCACCTCCGGATTCTTC.